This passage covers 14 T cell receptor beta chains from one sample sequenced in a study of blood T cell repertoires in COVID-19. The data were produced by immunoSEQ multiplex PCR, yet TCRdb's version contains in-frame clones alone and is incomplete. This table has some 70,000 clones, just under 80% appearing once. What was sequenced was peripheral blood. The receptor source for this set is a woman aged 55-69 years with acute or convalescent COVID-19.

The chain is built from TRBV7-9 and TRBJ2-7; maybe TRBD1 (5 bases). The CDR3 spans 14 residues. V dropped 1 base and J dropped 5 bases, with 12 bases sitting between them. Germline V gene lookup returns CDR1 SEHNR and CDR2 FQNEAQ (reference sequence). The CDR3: CASSLVAGWDEQYF. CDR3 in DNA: TGTGCCAGCAGCTTAGTCGCAGGGTGGGACGAGCAGTACTTC.

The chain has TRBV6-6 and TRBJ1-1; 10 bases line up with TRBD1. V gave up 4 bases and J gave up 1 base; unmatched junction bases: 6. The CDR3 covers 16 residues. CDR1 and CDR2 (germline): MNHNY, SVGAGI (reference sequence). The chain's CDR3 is CASSFSGQGGNTEAFF. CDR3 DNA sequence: TGTGCCAGCAGTTTCTCCGGACAGGGGGGGAACACTGAAGCTTTCTTT.

CDR3 region: CASSRGGLTDTQYF. CDR3 DNA: TGTGCCAGCAGCCGCGGGGGGTTGACAGATACGCAGTATTTT. This chain joins TRBV5-4 and TRBJ2-3, with TRBD2 matching over 8 bases. Trimming cost V 4 bases and J 3 bases; bases outside gene matches: 4. Germline V CDR1 and CDR2: SGHNT, YYREEE (reference sequence). This CDR3 is 14 amino acids long. The whole variable domain, filled in from reference TRBV5-4 and TRBJ2-3, reads ETGVTQSPTHLIKTRGQQVTLRCSSQSGHNTVSWYQQALGQGPQFIFQYYREEENGRGNFPPRFSGLQFPNYSSELNVNALELDDSALYLCASSRGGLTDTQYFGPGTRLTVL.

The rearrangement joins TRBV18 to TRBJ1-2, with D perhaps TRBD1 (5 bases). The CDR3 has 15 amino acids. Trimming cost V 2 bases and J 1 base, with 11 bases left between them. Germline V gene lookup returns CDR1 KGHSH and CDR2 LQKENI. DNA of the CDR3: TGTGCCAGCTCACCAGCCCGACAGATTAACTATGGCTACACCTTC. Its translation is CASSPARQINYGYTF.

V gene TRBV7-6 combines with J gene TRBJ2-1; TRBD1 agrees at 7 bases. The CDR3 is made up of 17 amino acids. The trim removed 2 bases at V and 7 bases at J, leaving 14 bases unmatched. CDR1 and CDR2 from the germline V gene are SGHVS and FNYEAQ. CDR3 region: CASSLRYGDRTLNEQFF. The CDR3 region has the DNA TGTGCCAGCAGCTTAAGATACGGGGACAGAACGTTGAATGAGCAGTTCTTC.

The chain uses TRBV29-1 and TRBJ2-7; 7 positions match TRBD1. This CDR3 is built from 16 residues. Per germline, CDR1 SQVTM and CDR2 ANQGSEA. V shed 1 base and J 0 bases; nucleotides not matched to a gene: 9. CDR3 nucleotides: TGCAGCGTTGAAGTTACAGGGGCCTTCAGCTCCTACGAGCAGTACTTC. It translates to CSVEVTGAFSSYEQYF.

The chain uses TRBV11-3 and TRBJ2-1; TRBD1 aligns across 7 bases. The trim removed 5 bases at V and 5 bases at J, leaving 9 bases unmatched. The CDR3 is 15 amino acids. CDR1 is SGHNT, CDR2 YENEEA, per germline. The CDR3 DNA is TGTGCCAGCAGCGTAGCAGAGGGGGCCCACAATGAGCAGTTCTTC. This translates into CASSVAEGAHNEQFF.

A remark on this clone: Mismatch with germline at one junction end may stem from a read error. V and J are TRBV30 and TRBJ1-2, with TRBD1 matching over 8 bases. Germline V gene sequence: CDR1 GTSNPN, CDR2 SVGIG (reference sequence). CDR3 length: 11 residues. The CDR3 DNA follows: TGTGCCTGGAGCGGGACAGGACGTGTCTCCTTC. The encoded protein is CAWSGTGRVSF. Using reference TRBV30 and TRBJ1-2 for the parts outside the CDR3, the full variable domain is SQTIHQWPATLVQPVGSPLSLECTVEGTSNPNLYWYRQAAGRGLQLLFYSVGIGQISSEVPQNLSASRPQDRQFILSSKKLLLSDSGFYLCAWSGTGRVSFGSGTRLTVV.

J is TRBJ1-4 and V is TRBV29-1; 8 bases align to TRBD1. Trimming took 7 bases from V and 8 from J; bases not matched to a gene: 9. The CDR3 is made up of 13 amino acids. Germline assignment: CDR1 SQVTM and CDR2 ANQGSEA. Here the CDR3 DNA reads TGCAGCGCGGTAGACAGGGGAAAGGAAAAACTGTTTTTT. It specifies CSAVDRGKEKLFF.

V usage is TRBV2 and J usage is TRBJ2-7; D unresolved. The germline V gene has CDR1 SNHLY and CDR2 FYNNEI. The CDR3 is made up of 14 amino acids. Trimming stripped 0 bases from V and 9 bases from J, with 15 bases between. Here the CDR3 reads CASSEAAQLHVQYF. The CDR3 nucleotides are TGTGCCAGCAGTGAAGCGGCCCAATTGCACGTGCAGTACTTC.

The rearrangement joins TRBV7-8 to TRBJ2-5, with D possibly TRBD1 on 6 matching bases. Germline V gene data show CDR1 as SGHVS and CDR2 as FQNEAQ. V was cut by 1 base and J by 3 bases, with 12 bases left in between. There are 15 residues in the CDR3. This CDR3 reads CASSLVRTEKETQYF. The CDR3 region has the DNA TGTGCCAGCAGCTTAGTACGGACAGAAAAAGAGACCCAGTACTTC.

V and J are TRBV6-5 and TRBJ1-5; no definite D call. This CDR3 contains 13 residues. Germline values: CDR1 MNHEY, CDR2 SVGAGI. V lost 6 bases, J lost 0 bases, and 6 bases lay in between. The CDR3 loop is CASSSHSNQPQHF. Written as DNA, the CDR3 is TGTGCCAGCAGCTCACATAGCAATCAGCCCCAGCATTTT.

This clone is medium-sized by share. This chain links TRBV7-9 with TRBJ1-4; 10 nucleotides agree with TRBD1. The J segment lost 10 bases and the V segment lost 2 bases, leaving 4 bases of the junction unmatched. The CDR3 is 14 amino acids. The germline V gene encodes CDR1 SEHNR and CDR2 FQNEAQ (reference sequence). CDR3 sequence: CASSLPTGGGKLFF. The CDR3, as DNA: TGTGCCAGCAGCTTACCGACAGGGGGCGGAAAACTGTTTTTT.

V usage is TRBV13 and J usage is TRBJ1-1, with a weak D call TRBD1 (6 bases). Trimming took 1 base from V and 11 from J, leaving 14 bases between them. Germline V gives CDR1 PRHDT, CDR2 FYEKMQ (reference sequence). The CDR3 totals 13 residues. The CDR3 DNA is TGTGCCAGCAGCTTAGCAGGGGATGGAATGGCTTTCTTT. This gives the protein CASSLAGDGMAFF.